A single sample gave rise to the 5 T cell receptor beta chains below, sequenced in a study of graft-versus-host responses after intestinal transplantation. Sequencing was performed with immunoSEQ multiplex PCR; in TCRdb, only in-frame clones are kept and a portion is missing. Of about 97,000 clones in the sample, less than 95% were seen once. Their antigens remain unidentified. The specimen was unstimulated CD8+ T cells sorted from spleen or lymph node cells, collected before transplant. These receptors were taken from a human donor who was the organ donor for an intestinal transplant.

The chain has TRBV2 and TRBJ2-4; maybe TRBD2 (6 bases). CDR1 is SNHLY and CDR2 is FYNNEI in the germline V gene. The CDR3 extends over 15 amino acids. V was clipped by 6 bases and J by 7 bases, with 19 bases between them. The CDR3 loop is CASRRTGDSRNIQYF. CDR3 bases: TGTGCCAGCAGACGAACTGGGGACTCTCGGAACATTCAGTACTTC.

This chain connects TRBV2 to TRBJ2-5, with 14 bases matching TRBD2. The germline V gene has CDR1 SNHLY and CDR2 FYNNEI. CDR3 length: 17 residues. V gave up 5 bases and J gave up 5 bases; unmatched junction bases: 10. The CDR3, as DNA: TGTGCCAGCAGTACTGGACTAGCGGGGGGCCCGGGGGAGACCCAGTACTTC. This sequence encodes CASSTGLAGGPGETQYF.

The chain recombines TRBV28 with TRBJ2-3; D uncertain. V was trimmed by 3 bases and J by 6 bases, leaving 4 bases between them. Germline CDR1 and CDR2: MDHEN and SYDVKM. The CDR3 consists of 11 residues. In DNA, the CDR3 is TGTGCCAGCAGTTTCTCGGATACGCAGTATTTT. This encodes CASSFSDTQYF.

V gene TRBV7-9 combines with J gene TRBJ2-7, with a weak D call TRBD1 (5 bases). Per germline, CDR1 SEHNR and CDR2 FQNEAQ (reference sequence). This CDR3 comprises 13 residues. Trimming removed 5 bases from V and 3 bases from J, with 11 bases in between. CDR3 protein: CASSPLGHYEQYF. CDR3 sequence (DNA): TGTGCCAGCAGCCCGCTAGGACACTACGAGCAGTACTTC.

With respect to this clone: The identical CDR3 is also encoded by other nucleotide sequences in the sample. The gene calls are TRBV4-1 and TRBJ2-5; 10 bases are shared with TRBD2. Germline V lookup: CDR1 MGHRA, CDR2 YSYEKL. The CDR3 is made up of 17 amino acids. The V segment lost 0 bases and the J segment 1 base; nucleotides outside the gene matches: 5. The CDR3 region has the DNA TGCGCCAGCAGCCAAGACCGTAGCGGGGGGCCCCAAGAGACCCAGTACTTC. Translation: CASSQDRSGGPQETQYF.